This T cell receptor (beta chain) was documented in a study of PD-1 and CTLA-4 blockade in melanoma. Profiled with immunoSEQ multiplex PCR; TCRdb holds only in-frame clones, not every one. Among roughly 16,000 clones listed, 65% to 75% were seen once. The germline V and J ends were trimmed by 3 bases and 0 bases, with 14 bases remaining between them. The CDR3 covers 16 residues. CDR1 and CDR2 (germline): MNHEY, SVGEGT. Sequenced material: CD8+ T cells from peripheral blood, taken before anti-PD-1 treatment. The chain joins TRBV6-2 or TRBV6-3 to TRBJ2-5; a weak D match, TRBD2 (5 bases). The clonotype comes from a human donor with melanoma. CDR3 region: CASSYLPWEYQETQYF. CDR3 DNA sequence: TGTGCCAGCAGTTATCTCCCGTGGGAGTACCAAGAGACCCAGTACTTC.